Sequencing of this TCR beta chain was carried out in a study of CXCR3 chemokines and chemotherapy response in bladder cancer. This clonotype counts as medium-sized. TCRdb called the PCR reads again in MiXCR, with one record for every CDR3 protein. Among more than 4,000 distinct CDR3 sequences listed, approximately 15% were seen once. Germline-derived CDR1 and CDR2 are SGHTA and FQGNSA. CDR3 size: 16 residues. The V and J ends lost 0 bases and 1 base, in that order; junction bases with no gene match: 5. The receptor was isolated from a human donor with bladder cancer that responded to neoadjuvant chemotherapy. Sampling took place from a patient whose treatment included neoadjuvant chemotherapy. The chain links TRBV7-2 to TRBJ1-2; 7 nucleotides line up with TRBD1. CDR3 bases: TGTGCCAGCAGCTTAGCTCCGGGACAGCTTAACTATGGCTACACCTTC. Amino acid sequence: CASSLAPGQLNYGYTF.